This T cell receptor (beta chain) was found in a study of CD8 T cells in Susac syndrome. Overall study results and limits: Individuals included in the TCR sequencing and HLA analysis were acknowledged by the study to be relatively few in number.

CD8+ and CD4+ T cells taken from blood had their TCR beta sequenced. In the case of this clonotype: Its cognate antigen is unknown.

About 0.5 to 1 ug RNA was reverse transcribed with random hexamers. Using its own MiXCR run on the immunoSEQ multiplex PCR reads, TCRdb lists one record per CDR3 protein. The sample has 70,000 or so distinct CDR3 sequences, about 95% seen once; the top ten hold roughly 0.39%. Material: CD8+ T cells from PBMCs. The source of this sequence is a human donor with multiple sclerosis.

The DNA for the CDR3 is TGCAGCGTTGAAGCAGGGGTGGAGACCCAGTACTTC. Protein: CSVEAGVETQYF. The chain uses TRBV29-1 and TRBJ2-5; D might be TRBD1 (6 bases). Trimming removed 1 base at V and 5 bases at J, with 8 bases between. The germline CDR1 and CDR2 sequences are SQVTM and ANQGSEA. The CDR3 has 12 amino acids.